This TCR beta chain was recorded in a study of blood T cell repertoires in COVID-19 (dated by TCRdb to about 2020). Notes on the research overall: Collaborator samples came from the United States, Italy and Spain and covered acute and convalescent phases of COVID-19. The prospective study material was composed of cDNA or gDNA derived from T cells, B-cell-depleted T cells, or PBMCs. Deeply sampled blood TCRbeta repertoires from subjects exposed to, actively infected with, or recovered from COVID-19 were included in the dataset. The repertoires were released in a freely available public database intended as a resource for research on the immune response to SARS-CoV-2. The samples were drawn from two sources: the first 160 participants of the ongoing ImmuneRACE study, and 950 to 1,500 subjects contributed by 6 global collaborators. A de-identified subject ID, COVID-19 status, age in years and sex were almost always included in the sample metadata. HLA class I and class II types, where available, came from metadata supplied by the sample provider rather than from assay-based typing.

Worth noting for this clone: No antigen is known for it. No much larger clone is present one base from it, and per-base qualities are unavailable.

The full study reports these points: How much clinical and demographic metadata was included differed by source and by participant, and the metadata was provided uncurated.

Whole blood was collected in K2EDTA tubes by collaborating institutions according to the institutions' own protocols. For TCRbeta analysis, collaborators shipped samples as frozen whole blood, isolated PBMCs, or DNA extracted from either of those sample types. The CDR3 contains 14 residues, cysteine and phenylalanine counted. Here the CDR3 DNA is all that survives: 42 bases in frame from base 1. Ends trimmed: V by 4 bases, J by 4 bases; bases unmatched to a gene: 3. CDR1 and CDR2 are drawn from the germline V gene: KGHSH, LQKENI. TCRbeta CDR3 regions were amplified from genomic DNA using the immunoSEQ Assay, a bias-controlled multiplex PCR. The paper's data handling went like this. The number of nucleated cells in each sample was estimated from the amplification of reference gene primers within the assay. To quantify the absolute abundance of each unique TCRbeta CDR3 rearrangement, sequence reads were collapsed and filtered. For each sample, productive Simpson clonality was calculated by taking the square root of Simpson's diversity index across productive rearrangements. This is the immuneACCESS table as TCRdb keeps it, with only in-frame sequences that have V and J called. A part of the clones is gone; compared with another copy, unresolved V genes explain less than half, and the rest is unexplained. The V and J calls and clone size are taken from that table; D and trimming were inferred from the DNA. This sample comprises roughly 20,000 clones, approximately 85% of them detected only once. Clones ranked in the top ten supply roughly three fifths of the sample.

The TCR sequence derives from an elderly man with acute or convalescent COVID-19. Sequencing was done on a sample of peripheral blood. This chain is built from TRBV18 and TRBJ1-2, and 10 junction bases match TRBD1. The bases are TGTGCCAGCTCACTGGGACAGGGGATCTATGGCTACACCTTC. The translation is CASSLGQGIYGYTF. Full variable domain (CDR3 extended with the reference TRBV18 and TRBJ1-2 proteins): NAGVMQNPRHLVRRRGQEARLRCSPMKGHSHVYWYRQLPEEGLKFMVYLQKENIIDESGMPKERFSAEFPKEGPSILRIQQVVRGDSAAYFCASSLGQGIYGYTFGSGTRLTVV.